These 23 T cell receptor beta chains originate from one sample sequenced in a study of blood T cell repertoires in COVID-19. The repertoire was sequenced with immunoSEQ multiplex PCR; TCRdb's copy has only in-frame clones and lacks some. The sample includes 90,000 to 130,000 clones, about 89% seen only once; the top ten take around 4.6%. The sample was peripheral blood. These receptors came from a man between 40 and 49 years old with acute or convalescent COVID-19.

The V gene is TRBV6-5, the J gene TRBJ1-6, with D hard to call. Trimming took 2 bases from V and 7 from J, leaving 3 bases between them. CDR1 is MNHEY, CDR2 SVGAGI, per germline. The CDR3 contains 12 residues. The CDR3 bases are TGTGCCAGCAGTTACCAGAATTCACCCCTCCACTTT. This gives the protein CASSYQNSPLHF.

The chain combines TRBV18 with TRBJ1-2; D not certain. Germline values: CDR1 KGHSH, CDR2 LQKENI. The CDR3 totals 14 residues. With 0 bases removed from V and 4 bases from J, the gap between germline ends came to 9 bases. CDR3 sequence reads: CASSPPGNSYGYTF. The CDR3 DNA is TGTGCCAGCTCACCACCCGGTAACAGCTATGGCTACACCTTC.

V gene TRBV9 combines with J gene TRBJ1-2, with TRBD1 identical over 7 bases. The CDR3 consists of 14 residues. The germline V gene has CDR1 SGDLS and CDR2 YYNGEE. The trim removed 3 bases at V and 4 bases at J, leaving 6 bases unmatched. The CDR3 DNA reads as TGTGCCAGCAGCGGAGGGGACAGCTTCTATGGCTACACCTTC. It specifies CASSGGDSFYGYTF. The full variable domain, in which reference TRBV9 and TRBJ1-2 provide the parts outside the CDR3, is DSGVTQTPKHLITATGQRVTLRCSPRSGDLSVYWYQQSLDQGLQFLIQYYNGEERAKGNILERFSAQQFPDLHSELNLSSLELGDSALYFCASSGGDSFYGYTFGSGTRLTVV.

The rearrangement joins TRBV29-1 to TRBJ1-1; possibly TRBD1 for D (6 bases). Germline CDR1 reads SQVTM; CDR2 reads ANQGSEA. The CDR3 totals 12 residues. CDR3 in amino acids: CTSNRDGGEAFF. CDR3 DNA sequence: TGCACCTCAAACAGGGACGGTGGTGAAGCTTTCTTT.

As DNA, the CDR3 is TGTGCCAGTAGTATAGAGGCAGGGATGAGCTCCTACGAGCAGTACTTC. It specifies CASSIEAGMSSYEQYF. V is TRBV19 and J is TRBJ2-7; weak D call: TRBD1 (5 bases). V was shortened by 0 bases and J by 0 bases, with 12 bases between the two germline ends. The CDR3 is made up of 16 amino acids. The germline CDR1 and CDR2 sequences are LNHDA and SQIVND (reference sequence).

This sequence joins TRBV9 and TRBJ2-2; tentative D call: TRBD1 (5 bases). This CDR3 region has 12 residues. CDR1 is SGDLS, CDR2 YYNGEE, per germline. Trimming stripped 4 bases from V and 5 bases from J, with 6 bases between. CDR3 coding DNA: TGTGCCAGCAGCAGGGGAACCGGGGAGCTGTTTTTT. As protein: CASSRGTGELFF.

This chain uses TRBV5-1 with TRBJ2-1; D possibly corresponds to TRBD2 (6 bases). Trimming removed 3 bases from V and 8 bases from J, with 15 bases in between. CDR1 and CDR2 from the germline V gene are SGHRS and YFSETQ. This CDR3 has 14 amino acids. The CDR3 DNA reads TGCGCCAGCAGCTCGGGCGGGAAGTTGGATGAGCAGTTCTTC. This gives the protein CASSSGGKLDEQFF.

The V call is TRBV27, the J call TRBJ1-1; a weak D match, TRBD1 (6 bases). The CDR3 extends over 14 amino acids. In germline, CDR1 is MNHEY, CDR2 SMNVEV (reference sequence). The V gene lost 4 bases and the J gene lost 7 bases, with 16 bases spanning the gap. CDR3 coding DNA: TGTGCCAGCAGTTACCAACCCGGGACAAGTGAAGCTTTCTTT. It translates to CASSYQPGTSEAFF.

The chain carries TRBV12-3 or TRBV12-4 and TRBJ1-2; D is perhaps TRBD1 (5 bases). V was trimmed by 2 bases and J by 5 bases, leaving 6 bases between them. The CDR3 is made up of 12 amino acids. The CDR3 is CASSLQGYGYTF. The CDR3 coding sequence is TGTGCCAGCAGTTTACAGGGATATGGCTACACCTTC.

This chain uses TRBV11-2 with TRBJ1-5; no definite D call. CDR3 length equals 14 residues. V lost 3 bases and J 0 bases, leaving 6 bases between the germline ends. Germline V gene sequence: CDR1 SGHAT, CDR2 FQNNGV. CDR3 bases: TGTGCCAGCAGCTTGGCGGATAGCAATCAGCCCCAGCATTTT. Translating gives CASSLADSNQPQHF. The whole variable domain, remainder taken from reference TRBV11-2 and TRBJ1-5, is EAGVAQSPRYKIIEKRQSVAFWCNPISGHATLYWYQQILGQGPKLLIQFQNNGVVDDSQLPKDRFSAERLKGVDSTLKIQPAKLEDSAVYLCASSLADSNQPQHFGDGTRLSIL.

The genes are TRBV6-5 and TRBJ2-3; 8 nucleotides match TRBD2. This CDR3 has 15 amino acids. The junction had 2 bases not matched to a gene; V was cut back by 2 bases and J by 1 base. Germline CDR1 and CDR2: MNHEY and SVGAGI. This CDR3 reads CASSYGSGGTDTQYF. CDR3 nucleotides: TGTGCCAGCAGTTACGGTAGCGGGGGCACAGATACGCAGTATTTT.

Only one count was recorded for this clone. CDR3 region: CASSLGLAAYNEQFF. CDR3 DNA: TGTGCCAGCAGCCTGGGACTAGCGGCGTACAATGAGCAGTTCTTC. The chain couples TRBV7-3 to TRBJ2-1; 11 positions agree with TRBD2. The length of the CDR3 is 15 residues. Trimming removed 5 bases from V and 4 bases from J; junction bases left unmatched: 4. The V gene's germline CDR1 is SGHTA and CDR2 FQGTGA. The entire variable domain, with the rest obtained from reference TRBV7-3 and TRBJ2-1, is as follows: GAGVSQTPSNKVTEKGKYVELRCDPISGHTALYWYRQSLGQGPEFLIYFQGTGAADDSGLPNDRFFAVRPEGSVSTLKIQRTERGDSAVYLCASSLGLAAYNEQFFGPGTRLTVL.

V usage is TRBV14 and J usage is TRBJ1-2; the D gene is possibly TRBD1 (5 bases). Germline V gives CDR1 SGHDN, CDR2 FVKESK. The CDR3 totals 16 residues. Trimming removed 1 base at V and 0 bases at J, with 12 bases between. This CDR3 reads CASSQGGTEANYGYTF. In DNA, the CDR3 is TGTGCCAGCAGCCAAGGCGGGACGGAAGCTAACTATGGCTACACCTTC.

The chain has TRBV30 and TRBJ1-5; TRBD1 matches at 9 bases. CDR3 length: 13 residues. Per germline, CDR1 GTSNPN and CDR2 SVGIG (reference sequence). The ends lost 5 bases at V and 1 base at J; junction bases unmatched: 0. The CDR3 spells CAWDRGSNQPQHF. Here the CDR3 DNA reads TGTGCCTGGGACAGGGGGAGCAATCAGCCCCAGCATTTT.

This clone was recorded only once. V is TRBV6-2 or TRBV6-3 and J is TRBJ1-5; D is unclear. CDR3 length equals 16 residues. Trimming removed 2 bases from V and 0 bases from J, with 11 bases in between. Germline assignment: CDR1 MNHEY and CDR2 SVGEGT. CDR3 sequence reads: CASSYRPGNSNQPQHF. The CDR3 DNA sequence: TGTGCCAGCAGTTACCGACCGGGGAATAGCAATCAGCCCCAGCATTTT.

The chain recombines TRBV5-8 with TRBJ1-4; 7 bases map to TRBD1. The V gene's germline CDR1 is SGHTS and CDR2 YDEGEE. The CDR3 is made up of 15 amino acids. The trim removed 2 bases at V and 5 bases at J, leaving 6 bases unmatched. DNA for the CDR3: TGTGCCAGCAGCTTTAGGGACAGTTACAATGAAAAACTGTTTTTT. It yields the protein CASSFRDSYNEKLFF. Full variable domain (outside the CDR3, taken from reference TRBV5-8 and TRBJ1-4): EAGVTQSPTHLIKTRGQQATLRCSPISGHTSVYWYQQALGLGLQFLLWYDEGEERNRGNFPPRFSGRQFPNYSSELNVNALELEDSALYLCASSFRDSYNEKLFFGSGTQLSVL.

This clone has more than one count but fewer than ten. The chain uses TRBV7-2 and TRBJ1-2; D is undetermined. In germline, CDR1 is SGHTA, CDR2 FQGNSA. The CDR3 consists of 13 residues. Trimming shortened V by 0 bases and J by 6 bases, and 8 bases separated the two germline ends. CDR3 sequence (DNA): TGTGCCAGCAGCTTAGCAAATAATAATGGCTACACCTTC. This encodes CASSLANNNGYTF.

The chain carries TRBV25-1 and TRBJ1-2; D not certain. The germline V gene has CDR1 MGHDK and CDR2 SYGVNS. The CDR3 loop spans 12 amino acids. V was clipped by 4 bases and J by 4 bases, with 7 bases between them. The CDR3 DNA reads TGTGCCAGCAGTGCCAATTTCTATGGCTACACCTTC. Amino acid sequence: CASSANFYGYTF.

The rearrangement uses TRBV11-2 and TRBJ1-4; maybe TRBD1 (6 bases). V lost 1 base and J lost 7, with 10 bases in between. Germline CDR1 and CDR2: SGHAT and FQNNGV. This CDR3 has 14 amino acids. Here the CDR3 reads CASSLAQGGEKLFF. CDR3 bases: TGTGCCAGCAGCTTAGCCCAAGGGGGTGAAAAACTGTTTTTT.

The V and J genes are TRBV7-2 and TRBJ2-7; 7 bases match TRBD2. The CDR3 consists of 15 residues. CDR1 and CDR2 from the germline V gene are SGHTA and FQGNSA. The V gene end was trimmed by 1 base and the J gene end by 3 bases; junction bases not matched to a gene: 6. CDR3 loop: CASSLDSGLDYEQYF. The CDR3 DNA sequence: TGTGCCAGCAGCTTAGATAGCGGGCTAGACTACGAGCAGTACTTC.

The chain combines TRBV5-5 with TRBJ1-5, with a possible D match to TRBD1 (5 bases). This CDR3 has 15 amino acids. Germline V lookup: CDR1 SGHKS, CDR2 YYEKEE (reference sequence). Trimming left V 2 bases short and J 6 bases short, with 15 bases between. The CDR3 spells CASSLRGTRGQPQHF. In DNA, the CDR3 is TGTGCCAGCAGCTTACGGGGGACCCGCGGTCAGCCCCAGCATTTT.

This clone showed up just once. This rearrangement joins TRBV24-1 to TRBJ2-3, with 9 bases identical to TRBD2. J lost 5 bases, V lost 10 bases, and 6 bases had no gene match. CDR1 and CDR2 (germline): KGHDR, SFDVKD. This CDR3 is 13 amino acids long. CDR3 DNA: TGTGCCACTAGCGGGAGTAGGATAGATACGCAGTATTTT. Amino acid sequence: CATSGSRIDTQYF.

V and J are TRBV15 and TRBJ2-3, with 7 bases that match TRBD2. CDR3 length equals 15 residues. V was clipped by 3 bases and J by 2 bases; unmatched bases: 5. The germline V gene has CDR1 LNHNV and CDR2 YYDKDF (reference sequence). CDR3 sequence (DNA): TGTGCCACCAGCAGTAAGGGACTAACCACAGATACGCAGTATTTT. Translating gives CATSSKGLTTDTQYF.